A selection of T cell receptor beta chains follows, all from one sample in a study of cytomegalovirus exposure and HLA in healthy donors. Repertoires were generated with immunoSEQ multiplex PCR, while TCRdb's copy carries only in-frame clones and drops some. The data hold roughly 190,000 clones, with roughly 83% observed a single time. The specimen was PBMCs. Receptors originate from a woman between 45 and 60 years old in good health and CMV-seronegative. The CDR3 runs from the conserved cysteine through the conserved F or W. The order of the fields is V gene, D gene, CDR3 length, J gene, clone size, CDR3 DNA, CDR3 protein. A D gene is named only where the DNA matches it firmly. A clone size is listed for some rows: how often the clone was seen (once, few, many), or a class if it is expanded.

V gene: TRBV11-2
D gene: TRBD1
CDR3 length: 15
J gene: TRBJ2-3
clone size: few
CDR3 DNA: TGTGCCAGCAGCTCTAAGACAGGGCTGACAGATACGCAGTATTTT
CDR3 protein: CASSSKTGLTDTQYF

V gene: TRBV5-4
D gene: TRBD1
CDR3 length: 18
J gene: TRBJ2-7
clone size: -
CDR3 DNA: TGTGCCAGCAGCTCCGGACCCCTTGGACAGGGGGTATCCTACGAGCAGTACTTC
CDR3 protein: CASSSGPLGQGVSYEQYF

V gene: TRBV28
D gene: -
CDR3 length: 12
J gene: TRBJ1-2
clone size: -
CDR3 DNA: TGTGCCAGCAGTAGCCGGGATTATGGCTACACCTTC
CDR3 protein: CASSSRDYGYTF

V gene: TRBV5-6
D gene: -
CDR3 length: 14
J gene: TRBJ2-5
clone size: once
CDR3 DNA: TGTGCCAGCAGCTCATATACAGGGCTCGTGGCCCAGTACTTC
CDR3 protein: CASSSYTGLVAQYF

V gene: TRBV6-7
D gene: -
CDR3 length: 14
J gene: TRBJ1-2
clone size: -
CDR3 DNA: TGTGCCAGCAGTTACCCGACAGGACTTGGTGGCTACACCTTC
CDR3 protein: CASSYPTGLGGYTF

V gene: TRBV5-6
D gene: -
CDR3 length: 15
J gene: TRBJ1-1
clone size: -
CDR3 DNA: TGTGCCAGCAGCTCCCCCCTCAGGCTGAACACTGAAGCTTTCTTT
CDR3 protein: CASSSPLRLNTEAFF

V gene: TRBV6-6
D gene: TRBD1
CDR3 length: 16
J gene: TRBJ1-3
clone size: once
CDR3 DNA: TGTGCCAGCAGTCGCGGGACAGGGACCTCTGGAAACACCATATATTTT
CDR3 protein: CASSRGTGTSGNTIYF

V gene: TRBV27
D gene: TRBD1
CDR3 length: 14
J gene: TRBJ1-1
clone size: few
CDR3 DNA: TGTGCCAGCAGTTCTATGGGGACAGTCACTGAAGCTTTCTTT
CDR3 protein: CASSSMGTVTEAFF

V gene: TRBV10-3
D gene: -
CDR3 length: 14
J gene: TRBJ1-3
clone size: -
CDR3 DNA: TGTGCCATCAGTGATCCACTCTCTGGAAACACCATATATTTT
CDR3 protein: CAISDPLSGNTIYF

V gene: TRBV2
D gene: TRBD1
CDR3 length: 15
J gene: TRBJ2-3
clone size: -
CDR3 DNA: TGTGCCAGCACCGAAGGGAACAGGGGTTCAGATACGCAGTATTTT
CDR3 protein: CASTEGNRGSDTQYF

V gene: TRBV18
D gene: -
CDR3 length: 12
J gene: TRBJ2-5
clone size: -
CDR3 DNA: TGTGCCAGCTCACCACGGGCCGAGACCCAGTACTTC
CDR3 protein: CASSPRAETQYF

V gene: TRBV5-6
D gene: TRBD2
CDR3 length: 15
J gene: TRBJ2-3
clone size: -
CDR3 DNA: TGTGCCAGCAGCCGACTAGCGGGGAACACAGATACGCAGTATTTT
CDR3 protein: CASSRLAGNTDTQYF

V gene: TRBV5-1
D gene: TRBD2
CDR3 length: 15
J gene: TRBJ2-1
clone size: few
CDR3 DNA: TGCGCCAGCACCAACAGACTAGCGGGCCCGAATGAGCAGTTCTTC
CDR3 protein: CASTNRLAGPNEQFF

V gene: TRBV29-1
D gene: TRBD2
CDR3 length: 14
J gene: TRBJ2-2
clone size: -
CDR3 DNA: TGCAGCGCCACGGGGGGGCTGAACACCGGGGAGCTGTTTTTT
CDR3 protein: CSATGGLNTGELFF

V gene: TRBV15
D gene: TRBD2
CDR3 length: 17
J gene: TRBJ2-2
clone size: few
CDR3 DNA: TGTGCCACCAGCAGAGAACGGAGAGCGGGAGGGCCCGGGGAGCTGTTTTTT
CDR3 protein: CATSRERRAGGPGELFF

V gene: TRBV9
D gene: -
CDR3 length: 13
J gene: TRBJ1-1
clone size: few
CDR3 DNA: TGTGCCAGCAGCGCCCCGGGGGTTTTAGAAGCTTTCTTT
CDR3 protein: CASSAPGVLEAFF

V gene: TRBV7-2
D gene: TRBD2
CDR3 length: 17
J gene: TRBJ2-5
clone size: -
CDR3 DNA: TGTGCCAGCAGCTTAGTGGGGACTAGCGGGAGTGGAGAGACCCAGTACTTC
CDR3 protein: CASSLVGTSGSGETQYF

V gene: TRBV27
D gene: TRBD1
CDR3 length: 15
J gene: TRBJ1-6
clone size: once
CDR3 DNA: TGTGCCAGCAGCATAAGGGGACAGGTAGATTCACCCCTCCACTTT
CDR3 protein: CASSIRGQVDSPLHF

V gene: TRBV27
D gene: TRBD1
CDR3 length: 15
J gene: TRBJ1-1
clone size: -
CDR3 DNA: TGTGCCAGCAGTTTATATGAAGGGGGCGGGACTGAAGCTTTCTTT
CDR3 protein: CASSLYEGGGTEAFF

V gene: TRBV15
D gene: -
CDR3 length: 14
J gene: TRBJ1-1
clone size: -
CDR3 DNA: TGTGCCACCAGCCAACAGCTTATGAACACTGAAGCTTTCTTT
CDR3 protein: CATSQQLMNTEAFF

V gene: TRBV2
D gene: TRBD1
CDR3 length: 14
J gene: TRBJ1-6
clone size: -
CDR3 DNA: TGTGCCAGCAGTACTCCGGGACAGGGGGCACCCCTCCACTTT
CDR3 protein: CASSTPGQGAPLHF

V gene: TRBV9
D gene: TRBD1
CDR3 length: 16
J gene: TRBJ1-1
clone size: -
CDR3 DNA: TGTGCCAGCAGCGTGACAGGGGGACAATCGGGCACTGAAGCTTTCTTT
CDR3 protein: CASSVTGGQSGTEAFF

V gene: TRBV7-2
D gene: -
CDR3 length: 13
J gene: TRBJ1-5
clone size: -
CDR3 DNA: TGTGCCAGCAGCTCTACAGGGTCGGGGCCCCAGCATTTT
CDR3 protein: CASSSTGSGPQHF

V gene: TRBV30
D gene: -
CDR3 length: 11
J gene: TRBJ1-2
clone size: -
CDR3 DNA: TGTGCCTGGAAGCAGGGAAGTGGCTACACCTTC
CDR3 protein: CAWKQGSGYTF

V gene: TRBV4-2
D gene: TRBD2
CDR3 length: 18
J gene: TRBJ2-7
clone size: -
CDR3 DNA: TGTGCCAGCAGCCGTGGGACTAGCGGGAGCTCCTTCTCCTACGAGCAGTACTTC
CDR3 protein: CASSRGTSGSSFSYEQYF

V gene: TRBV6-5
D gene: -
CDR3 length: 15
J gene: TRBJ2-3
clone size: few
CDR3 DNA: TGTGCCAGCAGTAGGGGTGCGGATTCCACAGATACGCAGTATTTT
CDR3 protein: CASSRGADSTDTQYF

V gene: TRBV15
D gene: -
CDR3 length: 14
J gene: TRBJ1-2
clone size: -
CDR3 DNA: TGTGCCACCAGCCTTACAGCGGCTAACTATGGCTACACCTTC
CDR3 protein: CATSLTAANYGYTF

V gene: TRBV4-1
D gene: -
CDR3 length: 15
J gene: TRBJ1-6
clone size: few
CDR3 DNA: TGCGCCAGCAGCCAAGTGACGGAGAGGGAATCACCCCTCCACTTT
CDR3 protein: CASSQVTERESPLHF